The 32 T cell receptor beta chains given below trace back to one sample, sequenced in a study of blood T cell repertoires in COVID-19. TCRdb keeps only in-frame clones here, not all; method: immunoSEQ multiplex PCR. The sample yields around 260,000 clones, 70% to 90% seen once. Sequencing used peripheral blood. These receptors all come from a woman in her sixties with COVID-19, enrolled during active disease.

The J gene is TRBJ2-5, the V gene TRBV4-3; the D gene is possibly TRBD1 (6 bases). Germline CDR1 and CDR2: LGHNA and YSLEER. CDR3 length: 13 amino acids. The germline V and J ends were trimmed by 4 bases and 9 bases, with 15 bases remaining between them. The CDR3 spells CASSLRDKGAQYF. CDR3 in DNA: TGCGCCAGCAGCCTCCGGGACAAAGGGGCCCAGTACTTC.

The chain uses TRBV5-1 and TRBJ2-4; D is possibly TRBD2 (6 bases). CDR3 length: 15 amino acids. V lost 3 bases to trimming and J lost 4 bases, with 14 bases between them. The germline gives CDR1 SGHRS, CDR2 YFSETQ. In DNA, the CDR3 is TGCGCCAGCAGCTCGGGGGTCGGCGGGAAAAACATTCAGTACTTC. Protein: CASSSGVGGKNIQYF.

The chain links TRBV5-1 to TRBJ2-5; TRBD2 matches at 10 bases. CDR3 length: 16 amino acids. Trimming took 4 bases from V and 1 from J; bases not matched to a gene: 7. Germline values: CDR1 SGHRS, CDR2 YFSETQ. This chain's CDR3 is CASSPSGSGFQETQYF. DNA for the CDR3: TGCGCCAGCAGCCCTAGCGGGAGTGGGTTCCAAGAGACCCAGTACTTC.

V is TRBV19 and J is TRBJ2-1; maybe TRBD1 (6 bases). From germline, CDR1 is LNHDA and CDR2 SQIVND (reference sequence). The CDR3 is 13 residues long. V dropped 5 bases and J dropped 5 bases, with 10 bases sitting between them. The CDR3 nucleotides are TGTGCCAGTAGTTTCAACAGGGACAATGAGCAGTTCTTC. It is translated as CASSFNRDNEQFF.

The chain links TRBV27 to TRBJ1-2; D remains ambiguous. Germline CDR1 MNHEY, CDR2 SMNVEV (reference sequence). CDR3 length: 15 residues. Trimming removed 4 bases at V and 3 bases at J, with 15 bases between. The CDR3 sequence: CASSSSAGSYYGYTF. The CDR3 nucleotides read TGTGCCAGCAGTTCCTCCGCAGGTTCTTACTATGGCTACACCTTC.

This clone was picked up one time. The CDR3 nucleotides are TGTGCCAGCAGCGCAGGACAGGGCCAGAGGTACACTGAAGCTTTCTTT. Its translation is CASSAGQGQRYTEAFF. This chain uses TRBV11-2 with TRBJ1-1; the match to TRBD1 covers 8 bases. The germline V gene encodes CDR1 SGHAT and CDR2 FQNNGV. The ends lost 5 bases at V and 3 bases at J; junction bases unmatched: 11. This CDR3 comprises 16 residues.

V is TRBV6-5 and J is TRBJ2-5; D not resolved. This CDR3 contains 15 residues. Trimming shortened V by 0 bases and J by 3 bases, and 11 bases separated the two germline ends. Germline CDR1 is MNHEY and CDR2 is SVGAGI. The DNA for the CDR3 is TGTGCCAGCAGTTACTCGACACCCCGAGAAGAGACCCAGTACTTC. As protein: CASSYSTPREETQYF.

V is TRBV4-2 and J is TRBJ2-1; a weak D match, TRBD2 (5 bases). This CDR3 is built from 16 residues. Germline V gene lookup returns CDR1 LGHNA and CDR2 YNFKEQ. The V and J ends lost 0 bases and 1 base respectively, with 10 bases between them. This chain's CDR3 is CASSQDIRGSYNEQFF. The DNA for the CDR3 is TGTGCCAGCAGCCAAGATATTCGAGGGTCCTACAATGAGCAGTTCTTC.

The CDR3 region has the DNA TGTGCCAGCAGCTTGACAGGGGTAGGAAATTCACCCCTCCACTTT. Its translation is CASSLTGVGNSPLHF. V gene TRBV5-6 combines with J gene TRBJ1-6; 7 bases map to TRBD1. Losses at the gene ends were 1 base for V and 7 bases for J; bases not matched to a gene: 5. Germline loops: CDR1 SGHDT, CDR2 YYEEEE. The CDR3 is 15 amino acids.

J is TRBJ2-7 and V is TRBV10-3, with D perhaps matching TRBD2 (5 bases). The ends were cut back, 10 bases at V and 7 bases at J, with 14 bases in the middle. CDR1 ENHRY and CDR2 SYGVKD come from the germline V gene. The CDR3 consists of 11 residues. CDR3 sequence reads: CATDPSGEQYF. As DNA, the CDR3 is TGTGCCACAGACCCGTCGGGGGAGCAGTACTTC.

The chain employs TRBV4-2 and TRBJ1-5, with TRBD1 as a possible D gene (6 bases). V was trimmed by 0 bases and J by 7 bases, leaving 13 bases between them. The CDR3 runs 15 residues. The germline gives CDR1 LGHNA, CDR2 YNFKEQ. The CDR3 sequence is CASSQETVRGQPQHF. The CDR3 coding sequence is TGTGCCAGCAGCCAAGAAACGGTCAGGGGCCAGCCCCAGCATTTT.

The chain links TRBV4-3 to TRBJ1-1, with TRBD1 as a possible D gene (5 bases). The CDR3 contains 15 residues. V lost 3 bases and J lost 4, with 15 bases in between. Per the germline V gene, CDR1 is LGHNA and CDR2 is YSLEER. CDR3 region: CASSHDSAGGTEAFF. The CDR3 nucleotides are TGCGCCAGCAGCCATGACAGCGCCGGGGGCACTGAAGCTTTCTTT.

The chain carries TRBV27 and TRBJ2-1, with 7 bases identical to TRBD2. Trimming at V came to 5 bases and at J to 5 bases, leaving 12 bases not matched to a gene. The CDR3 loop spans 16 amino acids. In germline, CDR1 is MNHEY, CDR2 SMNVEV (reference sequence). In DNA, the CDR3 is TGTGCCAGCAGTCGTGCGGGAGTTCACCATAACAATGAGCAGTTCTTC. Amino acids: CASSRAGVHHNNEQFF.

The rearrangement joins TRBV9 to TRBJ2-1, with D tentatively TRBD2 (7 bases). V lost 1 base and J 0 bases, leaving 17 bases between the germline ends. Germline V CDR1 and CDR2: SGDLS, YYNGEE. The CDR3 extends over 18 amino acids. This chain's CDR3 is CASSVSGGGLSSYNEQFF. The DNA for the CDR3 is TGTGCCAGCAGCGTAAGTGGGGGGGGCTTGAGCTCCTACAATGAGCAGTTCTTC.

V usage is TRBV19 and J usage is TRBJ1-2, with TRBD1 identical over 10 bases. Germline values: CDR1 LNHDA, CDR2 SQIVND (reference sequence). V shed 6 bases and J 6 bases; nucleotides not matched to a gene: 10. This CDR3 comprises 15 residues. CDR3 nucleotides: TGTGCCAGTAGAACCACTCCCGACAGGGGGCATGGCTACACCTTC. Translation gives CASRTTPDRGHGYTF.

V gene TRBV7-8 combines with J gene TRBJ1-6; D call uncertain. The CDR3 consists of 13 residues. Trimming pared 5 bases from V and 8 bases from J, leaving 10 bases between. The germline gives CDR1 SGHVS, CDR2 FQNEAQ. CDR3 sequence: CASSHIGYSPLHF. CDR3 in DNA: TGTGCCAGCAGCCATATCGGGTATTCACCCCTCCACTTT.

The chain employs TRBV7-9 and TRBJ2-1; 11 bases agree with TRBD2. Germline V gives CDR1 SEHNR, CDR2 FQNEAQ (reference sequence). With 2 bases clipped from V and 13 bases from J, the junction kept 4 bases outside the gene matches. The CDR3 contains 13 residues. In DNA, the CDR3 is TGTGCCAGCAGCTTAATAACTAGCGGGAGACAGTTCTTC. Translating it yields CASSLITSGRQFF.

Concerning this clone: One end of the junction is discordant with germline, which a read error may explain. The V gene is TRBV7-2, the J gene TRBJ2-7; tentative D call: TRBD1 (5 bases). CDR1 and CDR2 (germline): SGHTA, FQGNSA. The length of the CDR3 is 11 residues. The DNA for the CDR3 is TGTGCCAGCAGCTTGGGGCACGGGTTAAAGTTC. Translation: CASSLGHGLKF. Supplemented by reference TRBV7-2 and TRBJ2-7, the full variable domain reads GAGVSQSPSNKVTEKGKDVELRCDPISGHTALYWYRQSLGQGLEFLIYFQGNSAPDKSGLPSDRFSAERTGGSVSTLTIQRTQQEDSAVYLCASSLGHGLKFGPGTRLTVT.

This clone was counted only a few times. The genes are TRBV18 and TRBJ1-5; 8 bases line up with TRBD1. This CDR3 is built from 14 residues. The V gene's germline CDR1 is KGHSH and CDR2 LQKENI. Losses at the gene ends were 2 bases for V and 5 bases for J; bases not matched to a gene: 2. The CDR3, as DNA: TGTGCCAGCTCACCAGGACAGGGCGATCAGCCCCAGCATTTT. It codes for CASSPGQGDQPQHF. The full variable domain, completed using reference TRBV18 and TRBJ1-5, is NAGVMQNPRHLVRRRGQEARLRCSPMKGHSHVYWYRQLPEEGLKFMVYLQKENIIDESGMPKERFSAEFPKEGPSILRIQQVVRGDSAAYFCASSPGQGDQPQHFGDGTRLSIL.

The rearrangement joins TRBV6-1 to TRBJ1-6; D remains unclear. This CDR3 region has 15 residues. Trimming stripped 2 bases from V and 8 bases from J, with 13 bases between. Germline loops: CDR1 MNHNS, CDR2 SASEGT. The CDR3 bases are TGTGCCAGCAGTGAACTTTTGGGGAGTTATTCACCCCTCCACTTT. Translating it yields CASSELLGSYSPLHF.

This clone was detected only once. The chain has TRBV7-9 and TRBJ1-1; 8 bases agree with TRBD1. Germline trimming cut 5 bases from V and 4 bases from J; bases unmatched to any gene: 6. Germline values: CDR1 SEHNR, CDR2 FQNEAQ (reference sequence). This CDR3 contains 14 residues. In DNA form, the CDR3 reads TGTGCCAGCAGCCGGACAGGGATGGGCACTGAAGCTTTCTTT. This sequence encodes CASSRTGMGTEAFF.

V usage is TRBV6-2 or TRBV6-3 and J usage is TRBJ1-5, with D perhaps TRBD1 (6 bases). CDR3 size: 14 residues. V was shortened by 5 bases and J by 4 bases, with 12 bases between the two germline ends. The germline V gene has CDR1 MNHEY and CDR2 SVGEGT. As DNA, the CDR3 is TGTGCCAGCAGTCCCCCCGGACAGAATCAGCCCCAGCATTTT. It is translated as CASSPPGQNQPQHF.

The J gene is TRBJ2-5, the V gene TRBV7-2; 7 bases match TRBD1. After removal of 0 bases from V and 5 bases from J, the junction contained 6 bases not matched to a gene. CDR3 size: 15 residues. Germline loops: CDR1 SGHTA, CDR2 FQGNSA. The CDR3 nucleotides are TGTGCCAGCAGCTTAGCTGGGACAGTCATCGAGACCCAGTACTTC. Amino acid sequence: CASSLAGTVIETQYF.

The rearrangement joins TRBV7-3 to TRBJ2-5, with 12 positions matching TRBD2. CDR3 length: 15 amino acids. The V gene end was trimmed by 4 bases and the J gene end by 4 bases; junction bases not matched to a gene: 4. From germline, CDR1 is SGHTA and CDR2 FQGTGA. Here the CDR3 reads CASSSSGRAGETQYF. CDR3 coding DNA: TGTGCCAGCAGCTCTAGCGGGAGGGCCGGAGAGACCCAGTACTTC.

V and J are TRBV12-3 or TRBV12-4 and TRBJ2-2; D not resolved. V was cut by 7 bases and J by 6 bases, with 6 bases left in between. The CDR3 is 11 residues long. The chain's CDR3 is CASTMPGELFF. DNA of the CDR3: TGTGCCAGCACTATGCCCGGGGAGCTGTTTTTT.

The chain has TRBV15 and TRBJ2-5; 9 bases align to TRBD1. The CDR3 spans 15 residues. Looked up from germline, CDR1 is LNHNV and CDR2 is YYDKDF (reference sequence). Trimming took 6 bases from V and 3 from J; bases not matched to a gene: 8. CDR3 loop: CATRAAGQGKETQYF. In DNA, the CDR3 is TGTGCCACCAGGGCCGCGGGACAGGGAAAAGAGACCCAGTACTTC.

This chain connects TRBV5-1 to TRBJ2-7; maybe TRBD1 (5 bases). Per the germline V gene, CDR1 is SGHRS and CDR2 is YFSETQ. The CDR3 is 13 amino acids. V gave up 4 bases and J gave up 2 bases, with 10 bases separating them. CDR3 amino acids: CASSPQGAYEQYF. Here the CDR3 DNA reads TGCGCCAGCAGCCCGCAGGGTGCCTACGAGCAGTACTTC. Looking up the rest from reference TRBV5-1 and TRBJ2-7 gives the full variable domain: KAGVTQTPRYLIKTRGQQVTLSCSPISGHRSVSWYQQTPGQGLQFLFEYFSETQRNKGNFPGRFSGRQFSNSRSEMNVSTLELGDSALYLCASSPQGAYEQYFGPGTRLTVT.

CDR3 residues: CASSLWQGRNTEAFF. CDR3 sequence (DNA): TGTGCCAGCAGTTTATGGCAGGGAAGGAACACTGAAGCTTTCTTT. This rearrangement joins TRBV28 to TRBJ1-1; the D gene is possibly TRBD1 (5 bases). Trimming removed 0 bases at V and 1 base at J, with 9 bases between. Germline lookup yields CDR1 MDHEN and CDR2 SYDVKM. The CDR3 sequence is 15 residues long.

The genes are TRBV29-1 and TRBJ1-1; no definite D call. Germline CDR1 SQVTM, CDR2 ANQGSEA. The CDR3 consists of 13 residues. V lost 5 bases and J lost 1, with 11 bases in between. The CDR3, as DNA: TGCAGCGTTTCCCAGATCTCGAACACTGAAGCTTTCTTT. It specifies CSVSQISNTEAFF.

V is TRBV5-1 and J is TRBJ1-2; 8 bases line up with TRBD1. The CDR3 spans 13 residues. Germline V gene data show CDR1 as SGHRS and CDR2 as YFSETQ. V was pared by 5 bases and J by 3 bases, with 3 bases of the junction left unmatched. The CDR3 protein is CASRTDRDYGYTF. The CDR3 DNA reads as TGCGCCAGCAGAACGGACAGGGACTATGGCTACACCTTC.

The chain is built from TRBV5-4 and TRBJ2-7, with TRBD1 matching 7 bases. The CDR3 is made up of 13 amino acids. Germline CDR1 reads SGHNT; CDR2 reads YYREEE (reference sequence). Trimming took 4 bases from V and 9 from J; bases not matched to a gene: 10. The CDR3 is CASSPPTGVRQYF. The CDR3 nucleotides are TGTGCCAGCAGCCCCCCAACAGGGGTTAGGCAGTACTTC.

This clone was detected only a few times. This rearrangement joins TRBV5-1 to TRBJ1-2; 8 bases align to TRBD1. The J segment lost 0 bases and the V segment lost 1 base, leaving 11 bases of the junction unmatched. Per germline, CDR1 SGHRS and CDR2 YFSETQ. CDR3 length: 18 residues. CDR3 sequence: CASSLSPAGQVTNYGYTF. The CDR3 DNA reads TGCGCCAGCAGCTTGTCCCCTGCGGGACAGGTTACTAACTATGGCTACACCTTC. Supplemented by reference TRBV5-1 and TRBJ1-2, the full variable domain reads KAGVTQTPRYLIKTRGQQVTLSCSPISGHRSVSWYQQTPGQGLQFLFEYFSETQRNKGNFPGRFSGRQFSNSRSEMNVSTLELGDSALYLCASSLSPAGQVTNYGYTFGSGTRLTVV.